This T cell receptor beta chain originates from a study of T cell responses to AZD1222 COVID-19 vaccine listed by TCRdb under 2021. Context from the whole study: AZD1222 recipients with second doses at about 4 weeks or about 12 weeks were pooled, because spike-specific TCR depth and breadth did not differ between schedules. TCR sequencing was performed for approximately 240 trial participants, of whom roughly 200 were given two doses of AZD1222 and around 25 were given two doses of MenACWY control vaccine. Trial participants were enrolled into age subgroups of 18-55, 56-69 and 70-plus years, which contained about 160, 30 and 59 TCR-sequenced participants, respectively.

What the research found in general, with its limitations: The whole spike protein was spanned by vaccine-associated CD4 TCRs, and dominant responses were seen in regions 160-218 and 743-854. Epitopes outside the regions mutated in the B.1.351 and B.1.1.7 variants were reportedly recognized by nearly half of the unique spike-specific TCRs. In the small 56-69-year group, the increase in depth fell short of significance, most likely because of low power. Because no samples from the day 14 peak response were available, repertoires could be characterized only after the peak T cell response. Only 5 to 7 AZD1222 recipients were SARS-CoV-2 seropositive at baseline, limiting conclusions about previously exposed vaccinees. After two AZD1222 doses, spike-specific TCR breadth and depth were significantly higher than at day 0 and than in MenACWY recipients. Most participants were white British and females outnumbered males, and the authors suggested that clonal diversity may have been underestimated.

The CDR3 regions of human TCRbeta chains were analyzed by immunosequencing. Per the source publication's procedure: TCRs in the repertoires were compared against a reference library of SARS-CoV-2-specific TCRs that had been generated with the MIRA antigen-specificity platform. Breadth meant the fraction of unique TCRs that were SARS-CoV-2-associated, whereas depth meant the fraction of total T cells that were SARS-CoV-2-associated. Each spike-specific TCR was assigned to its reactive spike region and to a CD4 or CD8 class using the MIRA data. Log10-transformed breadth and depth values were compared by one-way ANOVA with Sidak's multiple comparisons tests. TCRdb limited this immuneACCESS table to in-frame rearrangements with V and J called. A share of clones is missing; checked studies link under half to unresolved V genes, and the rest is unexplained. That table is the source of V, J and clone size, and D and trimming were worked out from the DNA. In this sample the table shows 100,000 to 150,000 clones, about 90% of which occur a single time. The ten largest make up about 10% of the sample.

The time point label of this sample denotes: baseline before first vaccination. Samples from vaccinated people were obtained from the UK trials COV001 and COV002, which included a single-blind randomized controlled phase 2/3 trial of AZD1222 (ChAdOx1 nCoV-19) in healthy adults. For TCRbeta chain sequencing, PBMC samples were collected from trial participants at day 0 and at day 28 after the second dose. V is cut by 5 bases and J by 3 bases, and the space between the germline ends is 14 bases. CDR1 and CDR2 are drawn from the germline V gene: MNHEY, SVGAGI. The CDR3 numbers 14 residues from cysteine through phenylalanine. The DNA shown is the 42-base CDR3, in frame from base 1. As concerns this clone: The specificity of this receptor is unknown. One base away there is no much larger clone; base qualities are not given.

The specimen comprised peripheral blood, sampled on day 0 of AZD1222 vaccination. The chain is assembled from TRBV6-5 and TRBJ2-7, with the D gene too uncertain to name. This clonotype was sampled from an adult in good health. In nucleotide form, the sequence is TGTGCCAGCAGTACCGACCAGAGAAGCTACGAGCAGTACTTC. Its coded protein is CASSTDQRSYEQYF.